This is a list of T cell receptor beta chains from one sample in a study of blood T cell repertoires in COVID-19. The data were produced by immunoSEQ multiplex PCR, yet TCRdb's version contains in-frame clones alone and is incomplete. Altogether some 260,000 clones are present, approximately 88% being singletons, with the ten largest covering about 0.7%. Sequencing input: peripheral blood. All receptors derive from a human donor in a cohort sampled during active COVID-19. Both conserved end residues are part of each CDR3. Size values are once, few and many counts, or a class for expanded clones, and some rows have none.

length	V	size	J	CDR3
12	TRBV19	.	TRBJ1-2	CASSQGAHGYTF
17	TRBV6-2/TRBV6-3	.	TRBJ1-4	CASSSVPGQGTNEKLFF
14	TRBV30	.	TRBJ2-1	CAWSVGLAGNEQFF
13	TRBV5-3	.	TRBJ2-2	CARGQVYIGELFF
14	TRBV28	.	TRBJ2-7	CASSALDRGREQYF
22	TRBV28	.	TRBJ2-7	CASRGRSIGGHTGTSGIYEQYF
16	TRBV27	.	TRBJ1-1	CASSPIPGRGNTEAFF
17	TRBV19	.	TRBJ1-2	CASSMVDRGPSSYGYTF
12	TRBV19	.	TRBJ2-1	CASGWTGNEQFF
13	TRBV18	.	TRBJ1-1	CASSRAQNTEAFF
15	TRBV11-2	few	TRBJ2-7	CASSLYDERSYEQYF
17	TRBV3-1/TRBV3-2	.	TRBJ1-2	CASSQAGQYRINYGYTF
19	TRBV19	.	TRBJ1-3	CASSTSGTGGVMAGNTIYF
14	TRBV7-9	few	TRBJ1-1	CASSNPFRGPEAFF
13	TRBV11-3	.	TRBJ1-3	CASSPGPGDTIYF
13	TRBV6-5	.	TRBJ2-1	CATGGGGSNEQFF
13	TRBV6-5	.	TRBJ1-1	CASVRVSNTEAFF
17	TRBV11-2	.	TRBJ2-5	CASSLGYGTGAQETQYF
15	TRBV7-2	once	TRBJ1-3	CASSSQVSFGNTIYF
14	TRBV5-1	once	TRBJ1-4	CASSLGGVNEKLFF
18	TRBV11-2	once	TRBJ2-3	CASSKGTGGFISTDTQYF
18	TRBV4-2	.	TRBJ1-6	CASSQDRRRSSYNSPLHF
14	TRBV27	.	TRBJ2-7	CASTLTHPGNEQYF
14	TRBV9	.	TRBJ2-1	CASSTSSSWYEQFF
15	TRBV5-1	.	TRBJ2-5	CASSLEGGPGETQYF
17	TRBV5-1	.	TRBJ2-5	CASSTKTSGGARETQYF
16	TRBV19	.	TRBJ1-4	CASSIMAARTNEKLFF
14	TRBV5-4	.	TRBJ2-1	CASSSWPKGHEQFF
13	TRBV2	.	TRBJ1-2	CASSFYQGTGYTF
14	TRBV18	.	TRBJ1-1	CASSPRTENTEAFF
15	TRBV19	.	TRBJ2-7	CASSGRTSAAYEQYF
16	TRBV4-1	.	TRBJ2-3	CASSQGGLAGPDTQYF
15	TRBV6-2/TRBV6-3	.	TRBJ2-5	CASSYSEGLQETQYF
14	TRBV6-2/TRBV6-3	.	TRBJ1-5	CASSYQGGSQPQHF
11	TRBV20-1	.	TRBJ2-7	CSGQGAYEQYF
14	TRBV7-9	few	TRBJ1-5	CASSSGGINQPQHF
17	TRBV9	.	TRBJ2-5	CASRAGTGGGRQETQYF
14	TRBV5-1	.	TRBJ2-2	CASVPGGNTGELFF
14	TRBV6-6	.	TRBJ1-2	CASSYPPGSYGYTF
14	TRBV7-9	.	TRBJ1-5	CASSLGRGNQPQHF
12	TRBV7-6	few	TRBJ1-2	CASSLGSYGYTF
16	TRBV7-9	.	TRBJ1-2	CASSLAGNGEVFGYTF
17	TRBV7-9	once	TRBJ2-2	CASSLGSGSLRAGELFF
13	TRBV5-1	.	TRBJ2-3	CASSEGSTDTQYF
14	TRBV10-3	.	TRBJ1-6	CAIRGTGGNSPLHF
15	TRBV28	once	TRBJ2-3	CASQHSGRAWDTQYF
16	TRBV13	.	TRBJ2-1	CASSLGPSGGYNEQFF
15	TRBV10-1	once	TRBJ2-7	CASSEGQGMSYEQYF
14	TRBV19	.	TRBJ1-5	CASSIRGGNQPQHF
16	TRBV19	.	TRBJ1-1	CASSIGQRRMNTEAFF
14	TRBV15	.	TRBJ2-7	CATRRDSTDYEQYF
13	TRBV7-3	.	TRBJ1-1	CASSQSPGTEAFF
14	TRBV27	.	TRBJ2-7	CASSGLGATYEQYF
14	TRBV5-6	.	TRBJ2-7	CASSLDRATYEQYF
13	TRBV29-1	.	TRBJ2-1	CSVVGGSYNEQFF